The 18 T cell receptor beta chains in this list originate from one sample, sequenced in a study of blood T cell repertoires in COVID-19. TCRdb keeps only in-frame clones here, not all; method: immunoSEQ multiplex PCR. This sample yields some 56,000 clones, of which more than 70% are seen a single time; roughly 6.7% belongs to the top ten. Sequenced sample: peripheral blood. These receptors originate from a man aged 55 to 70 with acute or convalescent COVID-19.

The rearrangement joins TRBV5-6 to TRBJ2-6, with D perhaps matching TRBD2 (7 bases). V dropped 4 bases and J dropped 2 bases, with 16 bases sitting between them. The CDR3 is made up of 17 amino acids. Germline lookup yields CDR1 SGHDT and CDR2 YYEEEE. The CDR3: CASSPGGGAAGANVLTF. For the CDR3, the DNA is TGTGCCAGCAGCCCCGGCGGGGGCGCCGCTGGGGCCAACGTCCTGACTTTC. The full variable domain, its missing parts supplied by reference TRBV5-6 and TRBJ2-6, is DAGVTQSPTHLIKTRGQQVTLRCSPKSGHDTVSWYQQALGQGPQFIFQYYEEEERQRGNFPDRFSGHQFPNYSSELNVNALLLGDSALYLCASSPGGGAAGANVLTFGAGSRLTVL.

This clone has only a few counts. The chain recombines TRBV6-5 with TRBJ2-5; TRBD2 aligns across 13 bases. Per the germline V gene, CDR1 is MNHEY and CDR2 is SVGAGI. V was pared by 4 bases and J by 4 bases, with 3 bases of the junction left unmatched. The CDR3 length is 15 residues. CDR3 sequence: CASSLLAGGPETQYF. Written as DNA, the CDR3 is TGTGCCAGCAGTTTACTAGCGGGGGGGCCAGAGACCCAGTACTTC.

The chain recombines TRBV7-3 with TRBJ2-3, with D possibly matching TRBD2 (5 bases). The CDR3 sequence is 14 residues long. Germline CDR1 reads SGHTA; CDR2 reads FQGTGA. Trimming took off 5 bases at V and 4 bases at J, with 13 bases between the two ends. In DNA, the CDR3 is TGTGCCAGCAGCCCTATACCCGGGGCAGATACGCAGTATTTT. Translation gives CASSPIPGADTQYF.

The chain carries TRBV7-2 and TRBJ1-1, with no clear D. Germline V CDR1 and CDR2: SGHTA, FQGNSA. Trimming took 5 bases from V and 0 from J, leaving 13 bases between them. The CDR3 loop spans 15 amino acids. The chain's CDR3 is CASSRRSGLNTEAFF. The CDR3 nucleotides read TGTGCCAGCAGCCGTCGGTCGGGTTTGAACACTGAAGCTTTCTTT. The full variable domain, completed using reference TRBV7-2 and TRBJ1-1, is GAGVSQSPSNKVTEKGKDVELRCDPISGHTALYWYRQSLGQGLEFLIYFQGNSAPDKSGLPSDRFSAERTGGSVSTLTIQRTQQEDSAVYLCASSRRSGLNTEAFFGQGTRLTVV.

This clone has a single count. This chain connects TRBV6-5 to TRBJ1-1; TRBD1 aligns across 7 bases. The CDR3 totals 15 residues. J lost 1 base, V lost 6 bases, and 8 bases had no gene match. Per the germline V gene, CDR1 is MNHEY and CDR2 is SVGAGI. The CDR3, as DNA: TGTGCCAGCAGAGACGAGGGACAGCCGAACACTGAAGCTTTCTTT. Its translation is CASRDEGQPNTEAFF.

This clone was seen a handful of times. The V gene is TRBV12-5, the J gene TRBJ1-2, with TRBD1 matching over 7 bases. This CDR3 has 18 amino acids. The trim removed 2 bases at V and 6 bases at J, leaving 18 bases unmatched. Germline V gives CDR1 LGHNT, CDR2 FRNRAP. This chain's CDR3 is CASGLSFLQGPTFDGYTF. In DNA, the CDR3 is TGTGCTAGTGGTTTGAGCTTTTTACAGGGGCCTACCTTCGATGGCTACACCTTC. The whole variable domain, remainder taken from reference TRBV12-5 and TRBJ1-2, is DARVTQTPRHKVTEMGQEVTMRCQPILGHNTVFWYRQTMMQGLELLAYFRNRAPLDDSGMPKDRFSAEMPDATLATLKIQPSEPRDSAVYFCASGLSFLQGPTFDGYTFGSGTRLTVV.

This clone was found once. The V and J genes are TRBV27 and TRBJ2-7, with a possible D match to TRBD1 (6 bases). The CDR3 is made up of 14 amino acids. Germline CDR1 and CDR2: MNHEY and SMNVEV (reference sequence). Trimming shortened V by 6 bases and J by 5 bases, and 17 bases separated the two germline ends. The CDR3, as DNA: TGTGCCAGCAGGCCACAGGGTATTTCCCACGAGCAGTACTTC. Residues: CASRPQGISHEQYF.

CDR3 sequence reads: CASSPLDRVLGEQYF. CDR3 in DNA: TGTGCCAGCAGCCCACTGGACAGGGTTCTTGGCGAGCAGTACTTC. The gene calls are TRBV14 and TRBJ2-7, with 8 bases fitting TRBD1. Germline V CDR1 and CDR2: SGHDN, FVKESK. V lost 4 bases to trimming and J lost 6 bases; unmatched junction nucleotides: 11. CDR3 length: 15 residues.

The chain joins TRBV6-5 to TRBJ2-7, with TRBD1 matching 8 bases. Germline V lookup: CDR1 MNHEY, CDR2 SVGAGI. Trimming removed 10 bases from V and 0 bases from J; junction bases left unmatched: 2. The CDR3 runs to 12 residues. CDR3: CATGTGSYEQYF. As DNA, the CDR3 is TGTGCCACCGGGACAGGCTCCTACGAGCAGTACTTC.

This clone has just one count. The chain couples TRBV11-3 to TRBJ2-7; D gene uncertain. This CDR3 has 12 amino acids. Trimming left V 0 bases short and J 3 bases short, with 3 bases between. Germline V lookup: CDR1 SGHNT, CDR2 YENEEA. In DNA, the CDR3 is TGTGCCAGCAGCTTAGATCGCTACGAGCAGTACTTC. Translated: CASSLDRYEQYF.

The V and J genes are TRBV25-1 and TRBJ2-7; 9 bases are shared with TRBD1. Per germline, CDR1 MGHDK and CDR2 SYGVNS. This CDR3 spans 9 amino acids. For the CDR3, the DNA is TGTGTCACCGGGACAGGGATGTACTTC. Translation gives CVTGTGMYF.

The V and J genes are TRBV7-9 and TRBJ2-1; 10 nucleotides agree with TRBD1. CDR1 and CDR2 (germline): SEHNR, FQNEAQ (reference sequence). Losses at the gene ends were 5 bases for V and 4 bases for J; bases not matched to a gene: 5. The CDR3 sequence is 15 residues long. The CDR3, as DNA: TGTGCCAGCAGCCCCCGGACAGGGGGTTACAATGAGCAGTTCTTC. As protein: CASSPRTGGYNEQFF. Together with reference TRBV7-9 and TRBJ2-1, the CDR3 gives the full variable domain: DTGVSQNPRHKITKRGQNVTFRCDPISEHNRLYWYRQTLGQGPEFLTYFQNEAQLEKSRLLSDRFSAERPKGSFSTLEIQRTEQGDSAMYLCASSPRTGGYNEQFFGPGTRLTVL.

The rearrangement links TRBV10-1 to TRBJ2-7; TRBD1 might be the D (5 bases). Germline-derived CDR1 and CDR2 are WNHNN and SYGVQD (reference sequence). The germline V and J ends were trimmed by 3 bases and 4 bases, with 7 bases remaining between them. The CDR3 length is 12 residues. The CDR3 loop is CASSDRGYEQYF. CDR3 coding DNA: TGCGCCAGCAGTGATAGGGGATACGAGCAGTACTTC.

This sequence joins TRBV19 and TRBJ2-5; D is perhaps TRBD2 (5 bases). Deletions cut 6 bases from V and 7 bases from J, with 15 bases between. The CDR3 is made up of 13 amino acids. Germline-derived CDR1 and CDR2 are LNHDA and SQIVND (reference sequence). The CDR3 region is CASSPGKGATQYF. In nucleotides, the CDR3 is TGTGCCAGTAGCCCCGGGAAGGGAGCGACCCAGTACTTC.

V and J are TRBV27 and TRBJ2-7; 8 bases are shared with TRBD1. Germline loops: CDR1 MNHEY, CDR2 SMNVEV (reference sequence). V was pared by 6 bases and J by 0 bases, with 10 bases of the junction left unmatched. The length of the CDR3 is 16 residues. The chain's CDR3 is CASSLRGQVSSYEQYF. CDR3 nucleotides: TGTGCCAGCAGCCTGCGGGGACAGGTGAGCTCCTACGAGCAGTACTTC.

For this clone: An end of the junction does not agree with germline; a read error may underlie this. This chain links TRBV15 with TRBJ2-1, with TRBD2 identical over 12 bases. The germline gives CDR1 LNHNV, CDR2 YYDKDF (reference sequence). The CDR3 length is 16 residues. CDR3 amino acids: CATSGELAGGGDEQFF. Here the CDR3 DNA reads TGTGCCACCAGCGGAGAACTAGCGGGGGGTGGGGATGAGCAGTTCTTC.

This clone was counted only a few times. This sample includes further DNA sequences coding for the same CDR3. The J gene is TRBJ2-7, the V gene TRBV6-5; no clear D gene. CDR1 and CDR2 (germline): MNHEY, SVGAGI. The CDR3 has 14 residues. With 2 bases removed from V and 0 bases from J, the gap between germline ends came to 8 bases. This CDR3 reads CASSYTESSYEQYF. The CDR3 nucleotides read TGTGCCAGCAGTTACACGGAGAGCTCCTACGAGCAGTACTTC.

The chain joins TRBV10-2 to TRBJ2-5; D uncertain. The V gene lost 1 base and the J gene lost 1 base, with 10 bases spanning the gap. This CDR3 is built from 15 residues. Germline lookup yields CDR1 WSHSY and CDR2 SAAADI. CDR3 protein: CASSELGALQETQYF. The CDR3 DNA is TGCGCCAGCAGTGAGTTGGGCGCGCTCCAAGAGACCCAGTACTTC.